The sequence of this T cell receptor beta chain was determined in a study of blood T cell repertoires in COVID-19. In the study overall: COVID-19 samples, acute and convalescent, were from the United States, Italy and Spain. PBMCs, B-cell-depleted T cells, or T cells were the source of the cDNA or gDNA that made up the material.

The CDR3 covers 16 residues. V shed 10 bases and J 6 bases; nucleotides not matched to a gene: 15. Germline-derived CDR1 and CDR2 are LGHDT and YNNKEL (reference sequence). Sequencing used immunoSEQ multiplex PCR; TCRdb keeps in-frame clones, though not all of them. The table lists approximately 180,000 clones, about 90% of them singletons. Sequenced material: peripheral blood. This clonotype was sampled from a man in his forties or fifties with active or convalescent COVID-19. This chain connects TRBV3-1 (or the pseudogene TRBV3-2) to TRBJ2-1; 10 bases line up with TRBD2. Here the CDR3 DNA reads TGTGCCACCATGCGTAGCGGGGGGACCCGGGCCAATGAGCAGTTCTTC. As protein: CATMRSGGTRANEQFF.